This T cell receptor beta chain was recovered during a study of cytomegalovirus exposure and HLA in healthy donors. Study-wide results and caveats: The authors listed roughly 150 TCR beta chains as cytomegalovirus-associated. In a later analysis, the majority of CMV-associated beta chains seemingly showed HLA restriction.

This CDR3 comprises 12 residues. V lost 7 bases and J 4 bases, leaving 11 bases between the germline ends. CDR1 and CDR2 from the germline V gene are SNHLY and FYNNEI. The PCR ran on 60 Vbeta and 13 Jbeta primers. Assay: immunoSEQ multiplex PCR; the TCRdb copy retains only in-frame clones and omits some. This table holds fewer than 200,000 clones, roughly 80% found once. To note about this clone: Antigen unknown.

This clonotype was obtained from a woman between 18 and 29 years old in good health and CMV-seronegative. Sequenced material: PBMCs. The rearrangement links TRBV2 to TRBJ2-7; D possibly corresponds to TRBD2 (5 bases). CDR3 in DNA: TGTGCCAGCATCTCGGACTTGTACGAGCAGTACTTC. This sequence encodes CASISDLYEQYF.